This T cell receptor (beta chain) was observed in a study of regulatory and conventional T cells in RAG deficiency. Whole-study findings and limits: Omenn syndrome and CID/AS patients had around 100-fold fewer unique Treg TCR beta sequences, versus approximately 10-fold elsewhere. Shannon entropy fell and Simpson indices rose in RAG-deficient patients. Patient subsets had shorter CDR3s; Omenn Treg-Tconv overlap exceeded 75%.

Genomic DNA came from blood conventional CD4+ T cells gated CD25-low CD127-high. The CDR3 covers 14 residues. The germline V gene has CDR1 SGDLS and CDR2 YYNGEE. The V and J ends lost 4 bases and 7 bases, in that order; junction bases with no gene match: 9. This clone showed up just once. Its antigen is as yet unknown. TCRdb keeps only in-frame clones here, not all; method: immunoSEQ multiplex PCR. The sample has approximately 30,000 clones, 95% to 96% seen once. This sample was also put to use in a study of regulatory T cells. As that study records: Primers: 52 TRBV forward and 13 TRBJ reverse. Regulatory T cells showed the strongest V-J pair restriction and V/J gene skewing among patient repertoires.

The chain is built from TRBV9 and TRBJ1-2, with 8 bases that match TRBD1. The receptor's source is a human donor in good health. Sequencing used CD25- CD4+ T cells sorted from blood. CDR3 amino acids: CASSFSGTGGGYTF. Written as DNA, the CDR3 is TGTGCCAGCAGCTTTTCCGGGACAGGCGGTGGCTACACCTTC.